This section outlines one T cell receptor (beta chain) sequence together with its context. Its antigen target is currently unknown. Base qualities are missing; no much larger clone stands one base away. Libraries were constructed by 5' RACE. The sequencing machine was an Illumina HiSeq 2500. A second roughly 7 to 12 cycle PCR used a sample-barcoded 5' primer and a J-beta primer mix. Each TCR beta cDNA molecule received a unique molecular identifier from a template-switch 5' adaptor carrying 12 random nucleotides. Each sample yielded at least 2.5 million CDR3-containing paired-end reads. The Mint cDNA synthesis kit, primed by a TRBC-specific oligonucleotide, was used to synthesize first-strand cDNA from all RNA. Following uracil-DNA glycosylase treatment, all cDNA underwent a first 18-cycle PCR with the universal primers M1SS and BC2_uni_R. The study's processing was this. For normalization, 1 million high-quality reads were randomly selected from each sample, with every read carrying a distinct molecular identifier. Instead of being binned into consensus sequences, reads with shared molecular identifiers were discarded. MiTCR, run with a Q25 quality threshold and the strictest error-elimination algorithm, handled CDR3 identification, clonotype clustering and error correction. A nonparametric unseen species model with Euler transformation was used to estimate lower-bound total TCR beta diversity. The raw public reads went through TCRdb reprocessing: fastp at Q25, MiXCR clone calling, in-frame beta chains kept. Each entry merges the rows of one CDR3 protein and shows their most common DNA and genes. TCRdb, not the original authors, processed these V and J calls. The sample yields about 1.5 million distinct CDR3 sequences; 35% to 45% were counted once. The top ten clonotypes cover 4% of the sample.

The CDR1 and CDR2 encoded by the germline V gene (reference sequence) are SEHNR and FQNEAQ. The V end loses 6 bases and the J end loses 2 bases, and a stretch of 19 bases separates them. Reading from cysteine to phenylalanine, the CDR3 counts 16 amino acids. The only DNA kept is the CDR3, 48 bases in frame from the first base. The donors were roughly 40 Caucasian individuals from Russia, aged about 6 to 100 years, who were systemically healthy. Around 9.9 milliliters of peripheral blood were collected from each donor into EDTA-treated Vacutainer tubes. Ficoll-Paque density-gradient centrifugation was used to isolate PBMCs, with at least 6 million per sample. Trizol reagent was used to extract total RNA from the PBMCs, yielding at least 5.5 micrograms per sample. The percentages of naive CD45RAhigh/CD27high T cells were determined by flow cytometry on a PBMC aliquot from every donor. The data derive from a study of blood T cells in healthy people across ages (dated by TCRdb to between 2014 and 2017). A note on the overall study: In model experiments, roughly one uniquely barcoded TCR beta cDNA molecule per two T cells was captured by template switching. To track age-related changes in TCR beta repertoire diversity, the study relied on deep sequencing normalized with unique cDNA molecular identifiers. The donors were split into four age groups: young (average about 15 years), middle-aged (roughly 39), aged (more than 60) and long-lived (roughly 88). To avoid experimental bias, donors of different ages were spread randomly across the sequencing lanes. Using the same blood draw, the study looked at two additional independent replicas of 1 million unique cDNA reads for two donors, one aged 18 to 30 and the other aged 80 or older. Here is what the overall study found, with its caveats: As age increased, observed TCR beta diversity per million T cells dropped in a roughly linear way, and a significant reduction was already evident by age around 41. Because profiling used bulk unsorted PBMCs, naive and antigen-experienced compartments could not be compared conclusively. A strong correlation was found between observed TCR beta diversity and the percentage of naive T cells measured by flow cytometry. Compared with the aged group, more naive CD4+ T cells, fewer expanded clones and increased TCR diversity were shown by the long-lived group, suggesting age selection. Donor CMV infection status was unknown, potentially confounding age-related changes in expanded clonotypes. Estimates of total diversity based on one million sequenced T cells were considered lower bounds and underestimates.

This chain joins TRBV7-9 to TRBJ1-2, with the D gene not clear enough to name. The receptor was isolated from a woman younger than 30 in good health. The specimen was blood. The CDR3 is CASSSIPTPRNYGYTF. The nucleotide sequence reads as follows: TGTGCCAGCAGTTCTATCCCGACTCCGCGAAACTATGGCTACACCTTC.